Below, one T cell receptor (beta chain) is given with its context. This record comes from a study of blood T cell repertoires in COVID-19. Study as a whole: The origin of the acute and convalescent COVID-19 samples was the United States, Italy and Spain. PBMCs, B-cell-depleted T cells, or T cells were the source of the cDNA or gDNA that made up the material.

Original processing methods: Reference gene primer amplification in the assay estimated nucleated cell counts. The repertoire was sequenced with immunoSEQ multiplex PCR; TCRdb's copy has only in-frame clones and lacks some. V, J and clone size reflect that table, while D and trimming were determined from the DNA. This sample has around 230,000 clones, with about nine tenths found just once. V was pared by 4 bases and J by 6 bases, with 7 bases between. CDR3 size: 12 residues. Germline CDR1 and CDR2: SEHNR and FQNEAQ (reference sequence). Donors were grouped by their self-reported clinical history. Material: PBMCs or T cells enriched from blood (not recorded which). This sequence joins TRBV7-9 and TRBJ2-1, with a weak D call TRBD1 (5 bases). The receptor was derived from a woman aged 40-49 years with acute COVID-19. CDR3 in DNA: TGTGCCAGCAGCTCCAGGGCCAATGAGCAGTTCTTC. Protein sequence: CASSSRANEQFF.